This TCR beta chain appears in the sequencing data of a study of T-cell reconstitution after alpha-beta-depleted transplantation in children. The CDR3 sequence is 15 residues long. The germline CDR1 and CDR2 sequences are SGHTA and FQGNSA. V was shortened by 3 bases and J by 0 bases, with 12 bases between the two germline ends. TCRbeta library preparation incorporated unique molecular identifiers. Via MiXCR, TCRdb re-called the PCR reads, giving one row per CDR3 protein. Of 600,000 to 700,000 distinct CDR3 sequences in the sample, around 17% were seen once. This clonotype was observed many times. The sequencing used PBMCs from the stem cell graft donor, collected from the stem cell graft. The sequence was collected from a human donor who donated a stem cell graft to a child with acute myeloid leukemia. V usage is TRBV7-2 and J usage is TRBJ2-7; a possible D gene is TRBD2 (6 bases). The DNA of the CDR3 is TGTGCCAGCAGCTTGGGGGGACCACCCTCCTACGAGCAGTACTTC. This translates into CASSLGGPPSYEQYF.